This T cell receptor beta chain came from a study of blood T cell repertoires in COVID-19. TCRdb's table, derived via immunoSEQ multiplex PCR, lists solely in-frame clones and lacks some. The data contain 90,000 to 110,000 clones, 83% of them seen just once; the ten biggest clones take up around a sixth. This CDR3 spans 14 amino acids. The V end lost 7 bases, the J end lost 7 bases, and 19 bases lay between the germline ends. CDR1 is LGHNT and CDR2 is FRNRAP in the germline V gene. Sequenced: peripheral blood. The chain has TRBV12-5 and TRBJ1-1; D remains ambiguous. The receptor was isolated from a woman aged 55-70 years with acute or convalescent COVID-19. DNA of the CDR3: TGTGCTAGTGCCGAACAAGGTGTCGGGATTGAAGCTTTCTTT. This translates into CASAEQGVGIEAFF. Drawing the rest from reference TRBV12-5 and TRBJ1-1, the complete variable domain is DARVTQTPRHKVTEMGQEVTMRCQPILGHNTVFWYRQTMMQGLELLAYFRNRAPLDDSGMPKDRFSAEMPDATLATLKIQPSEPRDSAVYFCASAEQGVGIEAFFGQGTRLTVV.